This T cell receptor (beta chain) was documented in a study of blood T cell repertoires in COVID-19. For the study at large: There were acute and convalescent COVID-19 samples, and they came from the United States, Italy and Spain.

V lost 1 base to trimming and J lost 4 bases; unmatched junction nucleotides: 3. This CDR3 spans 14 amino acids. Per germline, CDR1 SEHNR and CDR2 FQNEAQ (reference sequence). Libraries were prepared by immunoSEQ multiplex PCR; TCRdb keeps only in-frame clonotypes and omits some of them. Of about 280,000 clones listed, roughly 85% are singletons. This clone came up a few times. The identical CDR3 is also encoded by other nucleotide sequences in the sample. The TCR comes from a human donor in a cohort sampled during active COVID-19. The chain joins TRBV7-9 to TRBJ2-7; 8 positions match TRBD1. The sequencing input was peripheral blood. Here the CDR3 reads CASSLGTGPYEQYF. CDR3 coding DNA: TGTGCCAGCAGCTTAGGGACAGGGCCATACGAGCAGTACTTC. Together with reference TRBV7-9 and TRBJ2-7, the CDR3 gives the full variable domain: DTGVSQNPRHKITKRGQNVTFRCDPISEHNRLYWYRQTLGQGPEFLTYFQNEAQLEKSRLLSDRFSAERPKGSFSTLEIQRTEQGDSAMYLCASSLGTGPYEQYFGPGTRLTVT.